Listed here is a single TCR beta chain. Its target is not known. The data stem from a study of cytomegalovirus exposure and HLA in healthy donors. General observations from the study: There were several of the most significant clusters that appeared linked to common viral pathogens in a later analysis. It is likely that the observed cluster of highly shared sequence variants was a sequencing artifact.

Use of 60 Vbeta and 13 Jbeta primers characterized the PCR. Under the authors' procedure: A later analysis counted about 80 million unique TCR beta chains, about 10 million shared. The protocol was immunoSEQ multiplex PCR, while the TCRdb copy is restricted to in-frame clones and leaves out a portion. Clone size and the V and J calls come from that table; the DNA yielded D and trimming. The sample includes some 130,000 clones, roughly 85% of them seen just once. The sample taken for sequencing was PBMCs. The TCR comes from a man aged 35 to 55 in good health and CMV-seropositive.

CDR3 in DNA: TGTGCCAGCAGCTTAGCTTCAGGGGGAAACACCATATATTTT. This codes for CASSLASGGNTIYF. The chain links TRBV7-3 to TRBJ1-3; a possible D gene is TRBD1 (5 bases). Trimming took 2 bases from V and 4 from J, leaving 9 bases between them. From germline, CDR1 is SGHTA and CDR2 FQGTGA. The CDR3 is 14 residues long.